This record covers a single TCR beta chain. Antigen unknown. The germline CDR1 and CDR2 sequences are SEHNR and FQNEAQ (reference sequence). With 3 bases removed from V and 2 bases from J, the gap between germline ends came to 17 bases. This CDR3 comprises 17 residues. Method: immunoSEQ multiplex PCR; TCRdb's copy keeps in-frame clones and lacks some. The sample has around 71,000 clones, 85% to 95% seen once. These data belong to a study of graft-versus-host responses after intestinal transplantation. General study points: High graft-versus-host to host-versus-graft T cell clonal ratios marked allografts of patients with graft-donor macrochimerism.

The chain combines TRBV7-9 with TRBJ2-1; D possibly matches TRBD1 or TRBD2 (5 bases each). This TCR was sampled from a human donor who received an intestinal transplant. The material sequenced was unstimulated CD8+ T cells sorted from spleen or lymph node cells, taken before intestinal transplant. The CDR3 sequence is CASSFSELGQTYNEQFF. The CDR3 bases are TGTGCCAGCAGCTTTTCGGAACTAGGACAAACCTACAATGAGCAGTTCTTC.